A selection of T cell receptor beta chains follows, all from one sample in a study of cytomegalovirus exposure and HLA in healthy donors. Sequencing used immunoSEQ multiplex PCR; TCRdb keeps in-frame clones, though not all of them. The table includes more than 200,000 clones, around 80% detected once. Sequencing was done on a sample of PBMCs. The source is a girl aged 2 to 9 in good health and CMV-seronegative. Each CDR3 is given with its conserved first and last residue. The order of the fields is V gene, J gene, clone size, D gene, CDR3 protein, CDR3 DNA. A D gene is named only where the DNA matches it firmly. Clone sizes are given selectively: once, few, many, or a class where the clone is expanded.

>TRBV7-2|TRBJ2-7|-|-
CASSLAAGGAYEQYF
TGTGCCAGCAGCTTAGCAGCGGGTGGGGCCTACGAGCAGTACTTC
>TRBV7-9|TRBJ2-1|-|-
CASSTNEQFF
TGTGCCAGCAGCACTAATGAGCAGTTCTTC
>TRBV5-4|TRBJ1-1|-|-
CASGRVDTEAFF
TGTGCCAGTGGGAGGGTTGACACTGAAGCTTTCTTT
>TRBV10-3|TRBJ2-1|few|-
CAIRAQGNGYNEQFF
TGTGCCATCAGGGCTCAGGGGAACGGTTACAATGAGCAGTTCTTC
>TRBV7-9|TRBJ2-2|-|TRBD2
CASSLYGRSLTGELFF
TGTGCCAGCAGCTTATACGGGAGGAGCCTTACCGGGGAGCTGTTTTTT
>TRBV5-1|TRBJ2-5|-|-
CASSQSTSAEETQYF
TGCGCCAGCAGCCAATCTACGTCTGCGGAGGAGACCCAGTACTTC
>TRBV7-9|TRBJ1-1|few|-
CASSPRGVYASTEAFF
TGTGCCAGCAGCCCTAGAGGAGTATATGCGAGCACTGAAGCTTTCTTT
>TRBV2|TRBJ2-7|few|-
CASLVFTGEQYF
TGTGCCAGCCTAGTTTTTACCGGCGAGCAGTACTTC
>TRBV5-6|TRBJ2-5|once|TRBD1
CATSPRGKQETQYF
TGTGCCACCTCCCCCAGGGGGAAACAAGAGACCCAGTACTTC
>TRBV18|TRBJ2-1|-|-
CASSPPPVGERLFF
TGTGCCAGCTCACCCCCCCCGGTCGGGGAAAGGCTGTTCTTC
>TRBV4-1|TRBJ2-3|-|-
CASRVRERGTDTQYF
TGCGCCAGCAGGGTTCGAGAGAGGGGCACAGATACGCAGTATTTT
>TRBV27|TRBJ2-1|once|TRBD2
CASASGAGGGYEQFF
TGTGCCTCCGCTAGCGGGGCGGGGGGTGGGTATGAGCAGTTCTTC
>TRBV6-4|TRBJ2-7|-|-
CASSDGERPPYEQYF
TGTGCCAGCAGTGACGGGGAGCGCCCCCCCTACGAGCAGTACTTC
>TRBV7-7|TRBJ2-1|-|TRBD2
CASSSSLAGANLGEQFF
TGTGCCAGCAGCTCCTCACTAGCGGGGGCCAATTTGGGTGAGCAGTTCTTC
>TRBV7-6|TRBJ1-5|-|TRBD1
CASSSNAGGAWRNQPQHF
TGTGCCAGCAGCTCCAATGCAGGGGGCGCCTGGCGCAATCAGCCCCAGCATTTT
>TRBV4-1|TRBJ1-2|-|TRBD1
CASSQDAGPGGAGYGYTF
TGCGCCAGCAGCCAAGATGCCGGCCCAGGGGGCGCGGGCTATGGCTACACCTTC